A selection of T cell receptor beta chains follows, all from one sample in a study of blood T cell repertoires in COVID-19. Assay used: immunoSEQ multiplex PCR; TCRdb lists only in-frame clones, some missing. This sample carries about 230,000 clones, about 86% of them seen once, and the ten largest clones take 4.5% to 6.5%. Sequencing was performed on peripheral blood. The origin of the receptors is an elderly man with acute or convalescent COVID-19. The CDR3 runs from the conserved cysteine through the conserved F or W. A D gene is named only where the DNA matches it firmly. Clone size is stated in some rows and not others, as once, few, many or a class when expanded.

D	V	J	size	CDR3	DNA
TRBD2	TRBV7-7	TRBJ2-2	-	CASSSGSGRANTGELFF	TGTGCCAGCAGCTCTGGTAGCGGGAGAGCGAACACCGGGGAGCTGTTTTTT
TRBD2	TRBV19	TRBJ2-4	-	CATSGTSAGIIQYF	TGTGCCACCTCCGGGACTAGCGCGGGTATCATTCAGTACTTC
-	TRBV7-2	TRBJ1-1	once	CASSLMGADGAFF	TGTGCCAGCAGCTTAATGGGGGCGGATGGGGCTTTCTTT
-	TRBV3-1/TRBV3-2	TRBJ2-7	-	CASSQLPQGLYEQYF	TGTGCCAGCAGCCAATTGCCTCAGGGGTTATACGAGCAGTACTTC
TRBD1	TRBV19	TRBJ1-1	-	CASSINRGSSNTEAFF	TGTGCCAGTAGTATTAACAGGGGGTCCTCGAACACTGAAGCTTTCTTT
TRBD1	TRBV5-8	TRBJ2-4	-	CASSLVQGPHKNIQYF	TGTGCCAGCAGCTTGGTACAGGGGCCACATAAAAACATTCAGTACTTC
-	TRBV28	TRBJ1-4	-	CASSLLGGGGQNEKLFF	TGTGCCAGCAGTCTACTAGGTGGGGGGGGGCAGAATGAAAAACTGTTTTTT
TRBD2	TRBV6-5	TRBJ2-1	-	CASRTGTSPHEQFF	TGTGCCAGCAGAACCGGGACTAGCCCCCATGAGCAGTTCTTC
TRBD2	TRBV9	TRBJ2-1	-	CASSVTSSSSGHNEQFF	TGTGCCAGCAGCGTAACAAGCTCGTCTAGCGGTCACAATGAGCAGTTCTTC
TRBD2	TRBV6-5	TRBJ2-7	-	CASSLTGGGRYEQYF	TGTGCCAGCAGCTTGACCGGGGGGGGCCGGTACGAGCAGTACTTC
-	TRBV5-8	TRBJ1-2	-	CATTGSNYGYTF	TGTGCCACCACGGGGTCAAACTATGGCTACACCTTC
-	TRBV6-5	TRBJ1-6	-	CASSYSTGSNSPLHF	TGTGCCAGCAGTTATTCCACAGGGTCTAATTCACCCCTCCACTTT
-	TRBV11-3	TRBJ2-7	-	CASSPHRLSYEQYF	TGTGCCAGCAGCCCTCACAGGTTATCCTACGAGCAGTACTTC
TRBD1	TRBV27	TRBJ1-2	-	CASSLSMTGGFHGYTF	TGTGCCAGCAGTTTATCGATGACAGGGGGCTTTCATGGCTACACCTTC
TRBD2	TRBV5-1	TRBJ2-5	-	CASSLTSGRGTETQYF	TGCGCCAGCAGCTTGACTAGCGGGCGGGGGACGGAGACCCAGTACTTC
-	TRBV2	TRBJ1-1	-	CASRERRGTEAFF	TGTGCCAGCAGGGAAAGACGGGGCACTGAAGCTTTCTTT
-	TRBV20-1	TRBJ1-4	once	CSARREKLFF	TGCAGTGCTAGACGTGAAAAACTGTTTTTT
TRBD1	TRBV11-3	TRBJ1-1	few	CASSVTGGKNTEAFF	TGTGCCAGCAGCGTAACAGGGGGCAAGAACACTGAAGCTTTCTTT
-	TRBV20-1	TRBJ2-7	-	CSASDPGLLRSYEQYF	TGCAGTGCTAGTGACCCTGGACTCCTACGGTCCTACGAGCAGTACTTC
-	TRBV6-1	TRBJ1-2	-	CASSERSGANYGYTF	TGTGCCAGCAGTGAAAGGTCTGGAGCTAACTATGGCTACACCTTC
TRBD2	TRBV11-2	TRBJ2-5	few	CASSLVRGGETQYF	TGTGCCAGCAGCTTAGTTCGGGGGGGAGAGACCCAGTACTTC
TRBD1	TRBV28	TRBJ2-7	-	CASSLSTPGQVREQYF	TGTGCCAGCAGTTTATCAACCCCGGGACAGGTCAGGGAGCAGTACTTC
TRBD1	TRBV20-1	TRBJ1-6	-	CSASLQGAGSPLHF	TGCAGTGCTAGTTTACAGGGGGCTGGTTCACCCCTCCACTTT
TRBD2	TRBV7-9	TRBJ2-7	-	CASLSRSAGENEQYF	TGTGCCAGCCTTTCTCGGTCTGCGGGAGAAAACGAGCAGTACTTC
TRBD1	TRBV7-2	TRBJ1-6	once	CASNEGTGHSPLHF	TGTGCCAGCAACGAGGGGACAGGCCATTCACCCCTCCACTTT
-	TRBV7-2	TRBJ1-2	-	CASSLQNYGYTF	TGTGCCAGCAGCTTACAGAACTATGGCTACACCTTC
TRBD2	TRBV6-5	TRBJ2-2	once	CASRVGLASGELFF	TGTGCCAGCAGAGTAGGACTAGCATCCGGGGAGCTGTTTTTT
-	TRBV19	TRBJ2-1	-	CASSFTTGTRPQNEQFF	TGTGCCAGTAGTTTTACGACCGGGACAAGGCCTCAAAATGAGCAGTTCTTC
-	TRBV19	TRBJ1-1	once	CASSATGAWNTEAFF	TGTGCCAGTAGTGCCACAGGTGCTTGGAACACTGAAGCTTTCTTT
TRBD1	TRBV11-2	TRBJ1-4	-	CASSPFPGTVTPFNEKLFF	TGTGCCAGCAGCCCCTTCCCCGGGACAGTAACACCGTTTAATGAAAAACTGTTTTTT
-	TRBV11-2	TRBJ1-1	-	CASSLAYTEAFF	TGTGCCAGCAGCTTAGCGTACACTGAAGCTTTCTTT
TRBD2	TRBV6-1	TRBJ2-1	-	CASSETLAGSNEQFF	TGTGCCAGCAGTGAAACCCTAGCGGGGAGCAATGAGCAGTTCTTC
TRBD2	TRBV29-1	TRBJ2-4	-	CSVLGGVLTKNIQYF	TGCAGCGTCCTGGGGGGGGTGTTGACCAAAAACATTCAGTACTTC
-	TRBV5-1	TRBJ1-1	-	CASSLDPGSRSEAFF	TGCGCCAGCAGCTTGGATCCGGGATCTAGGTCTGAAGCTTTCTTT
-	TRBV5-1	TRBJ2-2	few	CASSLRLQFTGELFF	TGCGCCAGCAGCTTAAGGTTACAGTTCACCGGGGAGCTGTTTTTT
TRBD1	TRBV6-1	TRBJ1-4	few	CASSDFSGGYEKLFF	TGTGCCAGCAGTGATTTTTCAGGGGGCTATGAAAAACTGTTTTTT
-	TRBV24-1	TRBJ1-2	-	CATSDQDNYGYTF	TGTGCCACCAGTGACCAGGATAACTATGGCTACACCTTC
-	TRBV2	TRBJ2-1	-	CASSDPPGPLWNEQFF	TGTGCCAGCAGTGATCCACCAGGGCCTCTCTGGAATGAGCAGTTCTTC
TRBD2	TRBV5-1	TRBJ2-3	-	CASSFPSGGATDTQYF	TGCGCCAGCAGCTTCCCCAGCGGGGGGGCCACAGATACGCAGTATTTT
TRBD2	TRBV28	TRBJ2-1	-	CASSFPSSGGFYEQFF	TGTGCCAGCAGTTTCCCCTCGAGCGGGGGGTTCTATGAGCAGTTCTTC